These 13 T cell receptor beta chains were all obtained from the same sample, sequenced in a study of OX40 agonist ivuxolimab in advanced cancers. Profiling relied on immunoSEQ multiplex PCR, and the TCRdb table lists in-frame clones only, not all of them. In the table there are about 67,000 clones, about 89% of which are singletons. The sequencing used CD4+ or CD8+ T cells sorted from blood, collected in a trial of the OX40 agonist ivuxolimab. These receptors originate from an adult with an advanced solid tumor such as melanoma, head and neck, liver or kidney cancer.

The chain carries TRBV19 and TRBJ1-2; D ambiguous. The germline V and J ends were trimmed by 4 bases and 4 bases, with 13 bases remaining between them. This CDR3 has 14 amino acids. CDR1 is LNHDA, CDR2 SQIVND, per germline (reference sequence). The CDR3: CASSKNNGVYGYTF. In DNA, the CDR3 is TGTGCCAGTAGTAAGAACAACGGAGTCTATGGCTACACCTTC.

The J gene is TRBJ1-2, the V gene TRBV15; D is possibly TRBD1 (5 bases). Germline lookup yields CDR1 LNHNV and CDR2 YYDKDF (reference sequence). V lost 2 bases and J 8 bases, leaving 15 bases between the germline ends. The CDR3 loop spans 14 amino acids. As DNA, the CDR3 is TGTGCCACCAGCAGAAGCATTTCAAGGGGCGGCTACACCTTC. As protein: CATSRSISRGGYTF.

The chain links TRBV15 to TRBJ1-3; D is undetermined. This CDR3 contains 14 residues. Germline V CDR1 and CDR2: LNHNV, YYDKDF (reference sequence). V dropped 0 bases and J dropped 2 bases, with 5 bases sitting between them. CDR3 coding DNA: TGTGCCACCAGCAGAGACTCTACTGGAAACACCATATATTTT. It encodes CATSRDSTGNTIYF.

This chain links TRBV5-1 with TRBJ2-2, with TRBD2 identical over 9 bases. The CDR3 is 16 amino acids. V lost 4 bases, J lost 1 base, and 5 bases stayed unmatched. From germline, CDR1 is SGHRS and CDR2 YFSETQ. The CDR3 DNA follows: TGCGCCAGCAGCCCTAAGACTAGCGGGAACACCGGGGAGCTGTTTTTT. Its protein is CASSPKTSGNTGELFF.

The chain recombines TRBV7-2 with TRBJ2-3, with 9 positions matching TRBD2. The V and J ends lost 1 base and 3 bases, in that order; junction bases with no gene match: 2. Germline assignment: CDR1 SGHTA and CDR2 FQGNSA. The CDR3 has 15 residues. The CDR3 region is CASSLGLAGTDTQYF. As DNA, the CDR3 is TGTGCCAGCAGCTTAGGGCTAGCGGGGACAGATACGCAGTATTTT.

This rearrangement joins TRBV5-6 to TRBJ1-2; 9 bases align to TRBD1. CDR1 is SGHDT and CDR2 is YYEEEE in the germline V gene. V lost 4 bases and J lost 0; bases outside the gene matches: 7. This CDR3 has 16 residues. CDR3 bases: TGTGCCAGCAGCCCGGGGACAGGGAGAGCTAACTATGGCTACACCTTC. It yields the protein CASSPGTGRANYGYTF.

The genes are TRBV5-1 and TRBJ2-7; D not certain. V lost 4 bases to trimming and J lost 3 bases, with 11 bases between them. This CDR3 has 13 amino acids. CDR1 and CDR2 (germline): SGHRS, YFSETQ. The DNA of the CDR3 is TGCGCCAGCAGCCAACGCCCCGGCTACGAGCAGTACTTC. Residues: CASSQRPGYEQYF.

The J gene is TRBJ1-1, the V gene TRBV7-2; 7 bases are shared with TRBD1. The germline CDR1 and CDR2 sequences are SGHTA and FQGNSA. The CDR3 sequence is 15 residues long. The junction had 2 bases not matched to a gene; V was cut back by 0 bases and J by 1 base. CDR3 region: CASSLAGTANTEAFF. The CDR3, as DNA: TGTGCCAGCAGCTTAGCCGGGACAGCGAACACTGAAGCTTTCTTT.

The rearrangement joins TRBV2 to TRBJ2-5, with a weak D call TRBD1 (5 bases). Germline CDR1 and CDR2: SNHLY and FYNNEI. CDR3 size: 13 residues. V was clipped by 4 bases and J by 5 bases, with 11 bases between them. CDR3 sequence reads: CASSAQGGETQYF. The DNA of the CDR3 is TGTGCCAGCAGTGCTCAGGGTGGGGAGACCCAGTACTTC.

This clone was recorded a few times. The chain carries TRBV9 and TRBJ2-3; TRBD1 aligns across 7 bases. The CDR3 contains 15 residues. Germline CDR1 and CDR2: SGDLS and YYNGEE. V gave up 0 bases and J gave up 1 base; unmatched junction bases: 2. CDR3 DNA sequence: TGTGCCAGCAGCGTAGGACAGGGTGGCACAGATACGCAGTATTTT. Translated, it gives CASSVGQGGTDTQYF.

The chain combines TRBV7-2 with TRBJ1-2; D call uncertain. V was trimmed by 2 bases and J by 4 bases, leaving 11 bases between them. Germline loops: CDR1 SGHTA, CDR2 FQGNSA. This CDR3 spans 14 amino acids. CDR3 in DNA: TGTGCCAGCAGCTTATACACAGAGGGCTATGGCTACACCTTC. It codes for CASSLYTEGYGYTF.

A single count supports this clone. The chain couples TRBV5-1 to TRBJ2-5; D possibly uses TRBD1 or TRBD2 (5 bases each). The germline CDR1 and CDR2 sequences are SGHRS and YFSETQ. Trimming stripped 4 bases from V and 1 base from J, with 11 bases between. The CDR3 spans 14 residues. The CDR3, as DNA: TGCGCCAGCAGCCACCCGGGGACCCAAGAGACCCAGTACTTC. It is translated as CASSHPGTQETQYF.

The chain has TRBV4-2 and TRBJ1-5; 7 nucleotides agree with TRBD1. V lost 4 bases, J lost 7 bases, and 10 bases stayed unmatched. The CDR3 sequence is 15 residues long. Looked up from germline, CDR1 is LGHNA and CDR2 is YNFKEQ. The CDR3 region is CASSLERQGGQPQHF. CDR3 DNA sequence: TGTGCCAGCAGCCTCGAAAGACAGGGTGGACAGCCCCAGCATTTT.